These 3 T cell receptor beta chains share one sample of origin, sequenced in a study of T cells after yellow fever vaccination. TCRdb recomputed calls from the 5' RACE reads with MiXCR, one row per CDR3 protein. The sample shows some 340,000 distinct CDR3 sequences, roughly 10% of them seen only once. The sample consisted of CD4+ T cells sorted from PBMCs, taken 45 days after the yellow fever booster vaccination. The receptors stem from a man aged 18-30 years who received the YFV17D yellow fever vaccine.

CDR3 DNA sequence: TGCAGTGCTAGAGAGGAGGACTCATACAATGAGCAGTTCTTC. Protein product: CSAREEDSYNEQFF. The chain uses TRBV20-1 and TRBJ2-1, with D possibly matching TRBD2 (5 bases). Germline V gives CDR1 DFQATT, CDR2 SNEGSKA (reference sequence). The CDR3 loop spans 14 amino acids. Trimming cost V 0 bases and J 4 bases, with 10 bases left between them.

This clonotype was observed a handful of times. The CDR3 sequence: CATSEPPGDTQYF. The CDR3 region has the DNA TGTGCCACCAGTGAACCCCCGGGGGATACGCAGTATTTT. V is TRBV24-1 and J is TRBJ2-3; D may be TRBD2 (5 bases). The CDR3 has 13 residues. Trimming took 4 bases from V and 6 from J, leaving 10 bases between them. The germline V gene encodes CDR1 KGHDR and CDR2 SFDVKD.

In its sample, this clonotype was seen many times. The V and J genes are TRBV7-9 and TRBJ1-5; D remains ambiguous. CDR1 and CDR2 from the germline V gene are SEHNR and FQNEAQ (reference sequence). The CDR3 is made up of 13 amino acids. V lost 9 bases and J 4 bases, leaving 13 bases between the germline ends. DNA for the CDR3: TGTGCCAGTCGGCCCGAGACTAATCAGCCCCAGCATTTT. This codes for CASRPETNQPQHF. The whole variable domain, remainder taken from reference TRBV7-9 and TRBJ1-5, is DTGVSQNPRHKITKRGQNVTFRCDPISEHNRLYWYRQTLGQGPEFLTYFQNEAQLEKSRLLSDRFSAERPKGSFSTLEIQRTEQGDSAMYLCASRPETNQPQHFGDGTRLSIL.